This T cell receptor beta chain was recorded in a study of cytomegalovirus exposure and HLA in healthy donors. Germline-derived CDR1 and CDR2 are MRHNA and SNTAGT. The CDR3 has 13 residues. V was pared by 4 bases and J by 6 bases, with 12 bases between. The primer mix had 60 Vbeta and 13 Jbeta primers. Method: immunoSEQ multiplex PCR; TCRdb's copy keeps in-frame clones and lacks some. This sample's table has 200,000 to 250,000 clones. This chain connects TRBV6-4 to TRBJ1-1; possible D gene TRBD1, 6 bases. The sequence was collected from a woman aged 30 to 39 in good health and CMV-seropositive. Sequencing was done on a sample of PBMCs. The CDR3 spells CASSAGGGSEAFF. The CDR3 DNA reads TGTGCCAGCAGTGCTGGGGGCGGGTCTGAAGCTTTCTTT.